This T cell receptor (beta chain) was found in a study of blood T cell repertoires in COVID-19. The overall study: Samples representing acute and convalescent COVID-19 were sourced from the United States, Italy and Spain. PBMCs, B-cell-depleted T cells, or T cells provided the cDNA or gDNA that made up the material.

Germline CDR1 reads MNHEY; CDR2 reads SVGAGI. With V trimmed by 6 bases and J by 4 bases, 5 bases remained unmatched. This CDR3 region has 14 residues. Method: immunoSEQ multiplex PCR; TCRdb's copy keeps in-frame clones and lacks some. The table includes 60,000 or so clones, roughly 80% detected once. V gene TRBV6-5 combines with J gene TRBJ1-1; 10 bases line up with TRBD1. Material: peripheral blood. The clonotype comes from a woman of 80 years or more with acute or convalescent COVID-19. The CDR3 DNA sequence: TGTGCCAGCAGGGGACAGGGGAGGGTCACTGAAGCTTTCTTT. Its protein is CASRGQGRVTEAFF.